The present TCR beta chain was sequenced within a study of cytomegalovirus exposure and HLA in healthy donors (dated by TCRdb to 2016 to 2017). As for the study more broadly: An earlier analysis of fewer than 750 of the donors reported roughly 300 Gb of sequence data and 95 million to 140 million unique TCR beta sequences obtained from approximately 180 million T cells. In a later genetic analysis, genome-wide SNP genotypes for about 55% of the roughly 700 donors were used, and that subset was treated as a discovery cohort. Along with the approximately 620-subject first cohort, a separate validation cohort of over a hundred different subjects was used. All discovery cohort repertoires had been generated on a single sequencing platform. Roughly 300 gigabases of sequencing data and around 85 million unique TCR sequences made up an early release that covered roughly 670 HLA-typed donors. Five DR-DQ haplotypes were treated as single units for association and clustering because of strong linkage in the cohort. Donor age, sex, ethnicity and CMV serostatus were compiled together with the repertoire data. The later analysis used no new phenotypic data to find candidate immune exposures, relying instead on TCR beta sequences and their occurrence across donors. High-throughput TCR immunosequencing, statistical association of individual TCRs with disease status, and machine learning were combined to predict cytomegalovirus infection status. To study patterns of TCR occurrence, a later analysis re-analyzed previously published TCR beta repertoires from 650 to 750 donors and added high-resolution HLA genotyping. The aim of the study was to test whether cataloging public T cell receptors could identify signatures of past pathogen exposure. HLA typing covered class I and class II loci at four-digit resolution. In an earlier analysis of roughly 540 of the donors, high-throughput TCR beta sequencing was used to judge whether each TCR beta V gene segment behaved as functional or pseudogenic. Typing coverage differed by locus: A, B, C, DRB1 and DQB1 were typed in about 620-630 donors, DQA1 in roughly 500, DPA1 in roughly 590, and DPB1 in 472. Among some 400 genotyped donors of the cohort, an average of approximately 240,000 unique TCR beta nucleotide sequences was sequenced per donor, of which about 19% were non-productive. Among the roughly 400 genotyped donors, around 81% belonged to the genetic ancestry cluster associated with self-reported Caucasian donors. Using immunosequencing, the study profiled T cell repertoires from around 670 subjects and related those repertoires to cytomegalovirus serostatus.

In total, approximately 690 healthy bone marrow donors made up the cohort. At the time of sampling, all cohort members were nominally healthy, though unrecorded immune exposures were likely present. The donor was CMV seronegative and belonged to the group of under 400 seronegative cohort members. A peripheral blood sample was collected from each donor, and TCR beta sequencing was performed on peripheral blood mononuclear cells. Genomic DNA extraction from the blood cell samples was performed with the Qiagen DNeasy Blood Extraction Kit. On this clone: This clone's antigen is unknown. The input lacks base qualities; no much larger clone sits a single base away.

Overall study results and their limits: Most TCR sequences were seen in very few donors, while some public TCRs were found in many individuals. Because some donors lacked HLA typing at each locus, the association tests relied only on the typed subset. Presence/absence analyses assumed roughly uniform sequencing depth across donors, an assumption that may not hold. The only immune exposure information available for the cohort was CMV serostatus. Correlated functional status among segregating V segments might reflect linkage disequilibrium, but an unknown experimental factor could not be ruled out. A total of about 180 TCR beta chains were listed by the study as associated with cytomegalovirus. In an earlier analysis of around 600 of the donors, most TCR beta V segments were observed in productive rearrangements about 90% or about 30% of the time, broadly matching IMGT annotations. In vitro tests confirmed that a few of the cytomegalovirus-associated TCR beta chains recognize cytomegalovirus antigens. In a later analysis, most CMV-associated TCR beta chains were found to appear HLA-restricted, with HLA associations seemingly driven largely by CMV exposure. The sequencing pipeline was judged likely to have produced a cluster of highly shared sequence variants as a technical artifact. A later analysis found that HLA-associated TCR beta chains were more clonally expanded and had lower generation probabilities than equally common non-associated chains. Compared with the roughly 600-donor mean, donors in an Asian-associated ancestry cluster had fewer N-insertions in productive TCRs, according to a later genetic analysis. A later analysis reported that several top co-occurrence clusters appeared linked to parvovirus B19, influenza, CMV and Epstein-Barr virus. An association between a missense DCLRE1C variant and V-gene and J-gene trimming of TCR beta chains was found in a later genetic analysis and replicated in an independent cohort. A further reported finding was that TCR beta sequences accurately predicted the HLA-A and HLA-B alleles for most subjects in the first cohort. A later analysis found that TCR association rates varied across HLA loci, with DRB1 alleles showing the most associated TCRs and HLA-C alleles the fewest. In this cohort, only TCR beta chains were sequenced, and detectable features were limited by the absence of alpha or paired-chain data. Roughly 15 rarely observed V segments, including chromosome 9 orphons, were excluded from the earlier analysis of several hundred of the donors because counts were too low. The classifier was reported to diagnose cytomegalovirus status with high specificity and sensitivity in both the original and validation cohorts. Strong co-occurrence of HLA alleles, especially DR and DQ, made assigning TCR associations to individual alleles difficult. It was suggested by the authors that the approach could potentially be generalized to other disease states and immunological phenotypes. At a false discovery rate of 0.05, a later analysis linked 16,000 or so TCR beta sequences to specific HLA alleles.

The library relied on the immunoSEQ multiplex PCR assay. The multiplex PCR relied on a mix of 60 forward primers for TCR Vbeta segments and 13 reverse primers for TCR Jbeta segments. Amplification of the CDR3 region of rearranged TCR beta genes was performed with a multiplex PCR assay on genomic DNA. Amplified TCR beta libraries were sequenced as 87-base-pair reads on the Illumina HiSeq System. Turning to the authors' computational methods: Across the 700 or so repertoires, a later analysis counted tens of millions of unique TCR beta chains, 9 million to 14 million of which were shared by at least two donors. Raw reads were error-corrected and collapsed into unique sequences with a nearest-neighbor algorithm that merged closely related sequences to remove PCR and sequencing errors. V, D and J gene segments were assigned by aligning CDR3 sequences to IMGT reference sequences. Each retained sequence needed at least a six-nucleotide match to both a V gene segment and a J gene segment. Rearrangements were called productive when the CDR3 lacked stop codons and stayed in frame with V and J; all others were non-productive. CDR3 was defined according to IMGT convention as the region running from the second conserved V-encoded cysteine to the conserved J-encoded phenylalanine. In an earlier analysis of more than 550 of the donors, sequences lacking an unambiguous match to a single V gene segment were excluded. An earlier analysis of a few hundred of the donors called V segments functional above 56.7% productive rearrangements and segregating when the between-donor standard deviation exceeded 5%. A statistical classification framework was built for diagnosing cytomegalovirus status from the catalog of TCR beta chain sequences. In a later analysis, V and J genes were assigned by comparing TCR nucleotide sequences against IMGT/GENE-DB human TR gene sequences. A later analysis assigned CDR3 sequences and most-parsimonious VDJ recombination scenarios with the TCRdist pipeline. In a later analysis, each TCR beta chain was defined by its CDR3 amino acid sequence together with its V-gene family, and reads without a unique V-gene family were excluded. In a later analysis, some 600 highly shared, low-generation-probability nucleotide sequences were removed to address suspected cross-contamination and a sequencing artifact. In a later analysis, a clonal expansion index for each public chain was calculated from normalized within-repertoire ranks of inferred template counts. Generation probabilities in a later analysis came from a VDJ recombination model fitted to out-of-frame rearrangements, and those results were checked against IGoR. In a later analysis, TCR-TCR, TCR-HLA and TCR-CMV co-occurrence was scored with hypergeometric tests, and a repertoire-size bias correction was applied to TCR pairs. To estimate false discovery rates, a later analysis permuted the HLA or CMV assignments 20 times. In a later analysis, co-occurring TCRs were grouped using DBSCAN, and TCRdist sequence similarity was added for clustering within HLA-allele-positive subsets. Co-occurrence clustering excluded repertoires with fewer than 30,000 or more than 120,000 public chains, plus five with anomalous nucleotide sharing. Entries here come from immuneACCESS through TCRdb and include only in-frame sequences with V and J called. Some clones fail to appear in such tables; in the studies checked, an unresolved V gene covers under half of the shortfall, and the cause of the remainder is unknown. That table furnishes V, J and clone size, whereas the DNA furnished D and trimming. The sample yields 180,000 or so clones; just under 80% were counted once. Less than 2% of the sample comes from the top ten.

The TCR originated in a woman aged 25 to 39 in good health and CMV-seronegative. The sequenced material came from PBMCs.

The CDR3 region has the sequence CASSQAGLNEQFF. The bases are TGCGCCAGCAGCCAAGCTGGACTCAATGAGCAGTTCTTC. The sequence joins TRBV4-3 to TRBJ2-1; TRBD2 is a possible D gene, resting on 5 matching bases. The germline V gene yields LGHNA for CDR1 and YSLEER for CDR2. The V and J ends are trimmed by 1 base and 6 bases, leaving 7 bases between them. The CDR3 runs 13 amino acids, cysteine and phenylalanine included. The DNA shown is the 39-base CDR3, in frame from base 1.